These 7 T cell receptor beta chains were sequenced from one sample in a study of blood T cell repertoires in COVID-19. Profiling relied on immunoSEQ multiplex PCR, and the TCRdb table lists in-frame clones only, not all of them. Of fewer than 300,000 clones in the sample, more than 85% are singletons; the top ten hold roughly 2.3%. The specimen was peripheral blood. The receptor set was obtained from a woman in her twenties or thirties with COVID-19, enrolled during active disease.

The CDR3 is CASSRGQGATGELFF. Here the CDR3 DNA reads TGCGCCAGCAGTCGCGGACAGGGGGCGACCGGGGAGCTGTTTTTT. V usage is TRBV5-1 and J usage is TRBJ2-2, with TRBD1 matching over 11 bases. This CDR3 contains 15 residues. Germline trimming cut 5 bases from V and 5 bases from J; bases unmatched to any gene: 5. CDR1 SGHRS and CDR2 YFSETQ come from the germline V gene.

V and J are TRBV30 and TRBJ2-3; D call uncertain. The CDR3 is 14 amino acids. The V gene's germline CDR1 is GTSNPN and CDR2 SVGIG (reference sequence). Trimming pared 4 bases from V and 8 bases from J, leaving 19 bases between. CDR3 protein: CAWKTPGLAATQYF. The CDR3 nucleotides read TGTGCCTGGAAGACCCCCGGCCTGGCGGCTACGCAGTATTTT.

The V call is TRBV24-1, the J call TRBJ2-5; 11 bases match TRBD1. Germline assignment: CDR1 KGHDR and CDR2 SFDVKD. The CDR3 contains 16 residues. J was trimmed by 5 bases and V by 5 bases; bases with no gene match: 9. The CDR3 coding sequence is TGTGCCACCAGTGGAATTGGGACAGGGGGTTCGGAGACCCAGTACTTC. Amino acids: CATSGIGTGGSETQYF.

The rearrangement links TRBV5-1 to TRBJ1-2; TRBD1 agrees at 7 bases. V trimming: 4 bases; J trimming: 3 bases; junction bases outside the gene matches: 6. The CDR3 has 14 residues. Germline assignment: CDR1 SGHRS and CDR2 YFSETQ. CDR3 nucleotide sequence: TGCGCCAGCAGCCCCACAGGGGAGGACTATGGCTACACCTTC. This translates into CASSPTGEDYGYTF.

The V call is TRBV7-9, the J call TRBJ2-1, with TRBD2 identical over 9 bases. Germline V gene data show CDR1 as SEHNR and CDR2 as FQNEAQ (reference sequence). The V gene end was trimmed by 6 bases and the J gene end by 14 bases; junction bases not matched to a gene: 14. CDR3 size: 14 residues. CDR3: CASSEGGGRAEEFF. Written as DNA, the CDR3 is TGTGCCAGCAGTGAAGGGGGCGGGAGGGCCGAGGAGTTCTTC.

This chain uses TRBV18 with TRBJ2-7; 7 nucleotides line up with TRBD2. Looked up from germline, CDR1 is KGHSH and CDR2 is LQKENI. V was clipped by 0 bases and J by 3 bases; unmatched bases: 5. CDR3 length: 15 amino acids. In DNA, the CDR3 is TGTGCCAGCTCACCACCGGTCGCGGGGGACTACGAGCAGTACTTC. It translates to CASSPPVAGDYEQYF.

J is TRBJ1-2 and V is TRBV7-9; perhaps TRBD1 as D (6 bases). CDR1 SEHNR and CDR2 FQNEAQ come from the germline V gene (reference sequence). Trimming cost V 0 bases and J 4 bases, with 15 bases left between them. The CDR3 is 16 amino acids. In DNA form, the CDR3 reads TGTGCCAGCAGCTTAGCGGGGAACAGGGCTGTCTATGGCTACACCTTC. Protein sequence: CASSLAGNRAVYGYTF.